This passage covers 15 T cell receptor beta chains from one sample sequenced in a study of blood T cell repertoires in COVID-19. Libraries were prepared by immunoSEQ multiplex PCR; TCRdb keeps only in-frame clonotypes and omits some of them. The table shows just over 150,000 clones, with approximately 82% occurring only once. The material sequenced was peripheral blood. All receptors come from a woman aged 40 to 49 with COVID-19, enrolled during active disease.

V gene TRBV4-1 combines with J gene TRBJ1-4; the D gene is possibly TRBD1 (6 bases). There are 16 residues in the CDR3. Per germline, CDR1 MGHRA and CDR2 YSYEKL. Trimming left V 1 base short and J 5 bases short, with 14 bases between. CDR3 amino acids: CASSQGMRTANEKLFF. The CDR3 region has the DNA TGCGCCAGCAGCCAAGGAATGAGGACAGCGAATGAAAAACTGTTTTTT.

This clone was found many times. The chain combines TRBV6-1 with TRBJ2-1; D is perhaps TRBD2 (5 bases). Trimming pared 1 base from V and 4 bases from J, leaving 11 bases between. Looked up from germline, CDR1 is MNHNS and CDR2 is SASEGT. There are 15 residues in the CDR3. This chain's CDR3 is CASSEGMEAYNEQFF. For the CDR3, the DNA is TGTGCCAGCAGTGAAGGGATGGAGGCTTACAATGAGCAGTTCTTC.

This chain links TRBV19 with TRBJ2-6; possibly TRBD1 for D (6 bases). The CDR3 is 16 amino acids. The germline V gene has CDR1 LNHDA and CDR2 SQIVND (reference sequence). V lost 2 bases and J 2 bases, leaving 10 bases between the germline ends. The chain's CDR3 is CASSIIYRAGANVLTF. For the CDR3, the DNA is TGTGCCAGTAGTATAATATACAGGGCTGGGGCCAACGTCCTGACTTTC.

This clone was found once. The chain is built from TRBV14 and TRBJ1-1; D is unresolved. Trimming stripped 4 bases from V and 2 bases from J, with 14 bases between. Looked up from germline, CDR1 is SGHDN and CDR2 is FVKESK. The CDR3 loop spans 15 amino acids. CDR3 DNA: TGTGCCAGCAGCCGACAAGGAATCCAAAACACTGAAGCTTTCTTT. Residues: CASSRQGIQNTEAFF.

V is TRBV7-2 and J is TRBJ2-7; 8 bases line up with TRBD1. V was clipped by 5 bases and J by 4 bases; unmatched bases: 4. The germline V gene encodes CDR1 SGHTA and CDR2 FQGNSA. This CDR3 has 13 amino acids. The CDR3 region is CASSKQGGYEQYV. For the CDR3, the DNA is TGTGCCAGCAGCAAACAGGGGGGTTACGAGCAGTACGTC.

The J gene is TRBJ1-1, the V gene TRBV3-1 (or the pseudogene TRBV3-2), with 7 bases lining up with TRBD1. Germline trimming cut 4 bases from V and 4 bases from J; bases unmatched to any gene: 6. CDR1 and CDR2 from the germline V gene are LGHDT and YNNKEL (reference sequence). This CDR3 comprises 14 residues. The CDR3 protein is CASSRTGVGTEAFF. In nucleotides, the CDR3 is TGTGCCAGCAGCCGAACAGGGGTCGGCACTGAAGCTTTCTTT.

This clone was observed once. The chain uses TRBV27 and TRBJ2-1; 14 bases match TRBD2. With 6 bases clipped from V and 10 bases from J, the junction kept 8 bases outside the gene matches. This CDR3 is built from 15 residues. The germline CDR1 and CDR2 sequences are MNHEY and SMNVEV (reference sequence). The CDR3 spells CASSRRGTSGGEQFF. The CDR3 DNA sequence: TGTGCCAGCAGCCGGCGGGGGACTAGCGGGGGAGAGCAGTTCTTC.

This chain joins TRBV30 and TRBJ2-7; 11 nucleotides match TRBD2. With V trimmed by 4 bases and J by 3 bases, 8 bases remained unmatched. Germline loops: CDR1 GTSNPN, CDR2 SVGIG (reference sequence). The CDR3 totals 15 residues. The CDR3 sequence is CAWKSWGTSGYEQYF. CDR3 DNA sequence: TGTGCCTGGAAATCATGGGGGACTAGCGGCTACGAGCAGTACTTC.

V is TRBV21-1 and J is TRBJ1-2; TRBD1, the table's D call, lacks a check against the DNA. TRBV21-1 is flagged as a pseudogene. The CDR3 covers 15 residues. The CDR3: CASSTPPGCAFGYTF. The CDR3 DNA reads as TGTGCCAGCAGCACCCCCCCAGGGTGTGCGTTTGGCTACACCTTC.

This rearrangement joins TRBV11-2 to TRBJ2-5; D gene ambiguous. Trimming cost V 6 bases and J 5 bases, with 19 bases left between them. Germline V gene data show CDR1 as SGHAT and CDR2 as FQNNGV. The CDR3 is made up of 15 amino acids. The CDR3 DNA follows: TGTGCCAGCAGTCCCCAGCCGGGTAAAAGGGAGACCCAGTACTTC. Its protein is CASSPQPGKRETQYF.

This clone was counted between two and nine times. V is TRBV10-1 and J is TRBJ1-5; 7 bases agree with TRBD1. The CDR3 is 17 amino acids. After removal of 1 base from V and 1 base from J, the junction contained 7 bases not matched to a gene. From germline, CDR1 is WNHNN and CDR2 SYGVQD (reference sequence). The CDR3 loop is CASSECDRAHSNQPQHF. In DNA, the CDR3 is TGCGCCAGCAGTGAGTGCGACAGGGCGCACAGCAATCAGCCCCAGCATTTT.

This chain connects TRBV9 to TRBJ1-1; D gene ambiguous. The germline CDR1 and CDR2 sequences are SGDLS and YYNGEE. Trimming took 2 bases from V and 5 from J, leaving 10 bases between them. The length of the CDR3 is 13 residues. CDR3 sequence: CASSVLEWTEAFF. The CDR3, as DNA: TGTGCCAGCAGCGTGTTAGAGTGGACTGAAGCTTTCTTT.

This clone turned up a few times. The V and J genes are TRBV28 and TRBJ1-2; 7 bases agree with TRBD1. The ends lost 6 bases at V and 6 bases at J; junction bases unmatched: 4. The germline CDR1 and CDR2 sequences are MDHEN and SYDVKM. The CDR3 loop spans 12 amino acids. The CDR3 DNA follows: TGTGCCAGCAGGCAGGGGGTTCATGGCTACACCTTC. Its translation is CASRQGVHGYTF.

The chain couples TRBV7-9 to TRBJ2-1; 10 bases align to TRBD2. The V segment lost 3 bases and the J segment 6 bases; nucleotides outside the gene matches: 8. The CDR3 covers 16 residues. The germline gives CDR1 SEHNR, CDR2 FQNEAQ (reference sequence). Written as DNA, the CDR3 is TGTGCCAGCAGCTTGCAAAGCGGGGGGGCCTCCAATGAGCAGTTCTTC. Encoded protein: CASSLQSGGASNEQFF.

V gene TRBV11-2 combines with J gene TRBJ1-1; possibly TRBD1 for D (6 bases). Germline V gives CDR1 SGHAT, CDR2 FQNNGV. The CDR3 runs 14 residues. Trimming cost V 5 bases and J 8 bases, with 18 bases left between them. CDR3 nucleotide sequence: TGTGCCAGCAGCCCCCGCAGGGGCGAAGGAGAAGCTTTCTTT. It yields the protein CASSPRRGEGEAFF.